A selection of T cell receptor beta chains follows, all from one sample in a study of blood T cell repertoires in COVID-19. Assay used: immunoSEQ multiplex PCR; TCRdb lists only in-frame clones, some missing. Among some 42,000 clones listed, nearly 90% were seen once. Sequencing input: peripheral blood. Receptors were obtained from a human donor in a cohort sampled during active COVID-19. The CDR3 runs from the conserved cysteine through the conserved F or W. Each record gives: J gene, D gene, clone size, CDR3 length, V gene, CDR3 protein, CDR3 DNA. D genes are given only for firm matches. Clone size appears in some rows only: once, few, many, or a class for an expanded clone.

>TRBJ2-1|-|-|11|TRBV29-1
CSVENGPAQFF
TGCAGCGTTGAGAATGGGCCCGCGCAGTTCTTC
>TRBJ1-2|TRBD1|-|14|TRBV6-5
CAGAGQGRIDGYTF
TGTGCTGGAGCGGGACAGGGAAGAATTGACGGCTACACCTTC
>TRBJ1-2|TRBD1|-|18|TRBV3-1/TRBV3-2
CASSQEFTQGAASNGYTF
TGTGCCAGCAGCCAAGAGTTTACACAGGGGGCGGCCAGTAATGGCTACACCTTC
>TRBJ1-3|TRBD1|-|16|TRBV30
CAGEWTGISSGNTIYF
TGTGCCGGGGAATGGACAGGAATTAGCTCTGGAAACACCATATATTTT
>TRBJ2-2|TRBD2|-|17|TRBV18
CASSPPRAGVATGELFF
TGTGCCAGCTCACCTCCTCGAGCGGGGGTGGCCACCGGGGAGCTGTTTTTT
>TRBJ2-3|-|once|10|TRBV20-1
CSSGADTQYF
TGCAGTTCCGGGGCAGATACGCAGTATTTT
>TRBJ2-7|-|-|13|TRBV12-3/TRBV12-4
CASRNSMAYEQYF
TGTGCCAGCAGGAACTCTATGGCCTACGAGCAGTACTTC
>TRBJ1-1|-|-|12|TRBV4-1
CASSQDPSRAFF
TGCGCCAGCAGCCAAGATCCTTCCCGGGCTTTCTTT
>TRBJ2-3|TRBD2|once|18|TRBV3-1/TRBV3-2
CASSQPLGLASSTDTQYF
TGTGCCAGCAGCCAACCCCTTGGACTAGCCTCTAGCACAGATACGCAGTATTTT
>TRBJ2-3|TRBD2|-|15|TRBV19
CASSITSGGPDTQYF
TGTGCCAGTAGTATAACTAGCGGGGGTCCAGATACGCAGTATTTT